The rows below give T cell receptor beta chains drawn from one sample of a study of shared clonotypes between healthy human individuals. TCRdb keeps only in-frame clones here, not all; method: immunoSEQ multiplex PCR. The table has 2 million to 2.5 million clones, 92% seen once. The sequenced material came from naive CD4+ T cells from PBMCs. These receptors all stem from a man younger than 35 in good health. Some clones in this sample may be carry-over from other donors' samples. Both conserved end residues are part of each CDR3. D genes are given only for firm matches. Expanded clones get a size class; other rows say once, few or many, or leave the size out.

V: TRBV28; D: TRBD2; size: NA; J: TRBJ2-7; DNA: TGTGCCAGCAGTTTGATGGGGCGGGAGGTCTACGAGCAGTACTTC; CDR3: CASSLMGREVYEQYF
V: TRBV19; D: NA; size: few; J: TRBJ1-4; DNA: TGTGCCAGTAGTATAAGATGGGGAGGTGAAAAACTGTTTTTT; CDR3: CASSIRWGGEKLFF
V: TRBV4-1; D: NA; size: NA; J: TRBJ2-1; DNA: TGCGCCAGCAGCCTTTCTGGGGGAGTCTCCTACAATGAGCAGTTCTTC; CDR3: CASSLSGGVSYNEQFF
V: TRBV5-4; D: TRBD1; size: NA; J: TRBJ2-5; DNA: TGTGCCAGCAGCCAGGGACAGGGGCTAGAGACCCAGTACTTC; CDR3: CASSQGQGLETQYF
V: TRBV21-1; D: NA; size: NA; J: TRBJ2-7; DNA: TGTGCCAGCAGCTCCTCTTCCGGGACAGCGTCCTACGAGCAGTACTTC; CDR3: CASSSSSGTASYEQYF
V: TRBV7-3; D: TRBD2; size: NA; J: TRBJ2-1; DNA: TGTGCCAGCAGCTTAACGAGGCCTAGCGGGAGGATGTACAATGAGCAGTTCTTC; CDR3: CASSLTRPSGRMYNEQFF
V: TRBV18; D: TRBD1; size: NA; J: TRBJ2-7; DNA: TGTGCCAGCTCACCAACTGGGGGTACAGGGGACAACGAGCAGTACTTC; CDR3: CASSPTGGTGDNEQYF
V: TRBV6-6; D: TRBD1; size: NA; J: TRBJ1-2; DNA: TGTGCCAGCAGACGACAGGGGCCCCTCTATGGCTACACCTTC; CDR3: CASRRQGPLYGYTF
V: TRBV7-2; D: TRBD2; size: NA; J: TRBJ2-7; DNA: TGTGCCAGCACCTATAGCGGGGGATCCTACGAGCAGTACTTC; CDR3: CASTYSGGSYEQYF
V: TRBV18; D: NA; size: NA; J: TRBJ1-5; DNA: TGTGCCAGCTCTCTCATGGGAAGTTCGGGCGTAAGCAATCAGCCCCAGCATTTT; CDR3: CASSLMGSSGVSNQPQHF
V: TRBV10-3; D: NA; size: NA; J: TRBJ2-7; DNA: TGTGCCATCAGTGAGGGGAGTAGCGGAAGCTACGAGCAGTACTTC; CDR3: CAISEGSSGSYEQYF
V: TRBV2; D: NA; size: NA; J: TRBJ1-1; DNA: TGTGCCAGCCGGACCGAGCAGGGCCTTAAAGCTTTCTTT; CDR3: CASRTEQGLKAFF
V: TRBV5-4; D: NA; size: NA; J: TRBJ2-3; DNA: TGTGCCAGCACCACCTCCCCCGGGGTTGCAGATACGCAGTATTTT; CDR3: CASTTSPGVADTQYF
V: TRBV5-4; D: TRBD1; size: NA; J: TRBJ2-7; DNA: TGTGCCAGCAGCCGGGGACAGGGCTACGAGCAGTACTTC; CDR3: CASSRGQGYEQYF
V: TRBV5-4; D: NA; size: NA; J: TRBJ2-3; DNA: TGTGCCAGCAGCCCCCGATCGAGCACAGATACGCAGTATTTT; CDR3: CASSPRSSTDTQYF
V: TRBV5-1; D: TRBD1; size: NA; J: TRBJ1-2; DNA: TGCGCCAGCAGGCGGGCAGGGGGATATGGCTACACCTTC; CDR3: CASRRAGGYGYTF
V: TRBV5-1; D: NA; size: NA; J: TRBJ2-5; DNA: TGCGCCAGCAGCTTTTTTGGGGCCTGGGAGACCCAGTACTTC; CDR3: CASSFFGAWETQYF
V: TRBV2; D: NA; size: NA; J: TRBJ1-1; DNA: TGTGCCAGCAGTGAAGCACTGTTTGCGGCCCCCACTGAAGCTTTCTTT; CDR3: CASSEALFAAPTEAFF
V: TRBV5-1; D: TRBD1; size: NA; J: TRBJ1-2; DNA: TGCGCCAGCAGCTTTTTGGACAGGAACTATGGCTACACCTTC; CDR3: CASSFLDRNYGYTF
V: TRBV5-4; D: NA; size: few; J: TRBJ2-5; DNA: TGTGCCAGCAGCCTCCAAGAGACCCAGTACTTC; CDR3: CASSLQETQYF
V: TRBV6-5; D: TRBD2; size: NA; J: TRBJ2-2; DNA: TGTGCCAGCAGTTACTCGGCTAGCGGGACCGGGGAGCTGTTTTTT; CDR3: CASSYSASGTGELFF
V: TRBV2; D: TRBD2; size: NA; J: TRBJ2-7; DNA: TGTGCCAGCAGTGAGCTAGGGACTAGGGTGTACGAGCAGTACTTC; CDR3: CASSELGTRVYEQYF
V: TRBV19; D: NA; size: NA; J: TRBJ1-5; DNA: TGTGCCACCAACGGGGCAGGTCCGAATCAGCCCCAGCATTTT; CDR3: CATNGAGPNQPQHF
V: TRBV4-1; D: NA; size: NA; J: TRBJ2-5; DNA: TGCGCCAGCAGCCAAGGAGCGGAGGAGCAGTCCCAGTACTTC; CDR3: CASSQGAEEQSQYF
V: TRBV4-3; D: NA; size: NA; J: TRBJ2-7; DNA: TGCGCCAGCAGCACAAGCGCTGGGGGTCGCTTCTACGAGCAGTACTTC; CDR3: CASSTSAGGRFYEQYF
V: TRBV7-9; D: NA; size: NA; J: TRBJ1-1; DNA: TGTGCCAGCAGTCAGGACAGATGGAACACTGAAGCTTTCTTT; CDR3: CASSQDRWNTEAFF
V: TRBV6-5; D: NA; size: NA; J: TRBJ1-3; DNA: TGTGCCAGCAGTTACTCAGGCAGGGACGCCATATATTTT; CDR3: CASSYSGRDAIYF